This T cell receptor beta chain was observed in a study of cytomegalovirus exposure and HLA in healthy donors. Trimming took off 7 bases at V and 0 bases at J, with 13 bases between the two ends. The CDR3 extends over 14 amino acids. CDR1 MDHEN and CDR2 SYDVKM come from the germline V gene. The PCR employed 60 Vbeta primers together with 13 Jbeta primers. Measured with immunoSEQ multiplex PCR; TCRdb has only the in-frame clones, and not every one. The table has nearly 110,000 clones, more than 65% seen once. The chain couples TRBV28 to TRBJ2-7; the D gene is possibly TRBD2 (7 bases). Sample: PBMCs. The sequence came from a boy younger than 18 in good health and CMV-seronegative. Here the CDR3 reads CASKGGGPSYEQYF. CDR3 DNA sequence: TGTGCCAGCAAGGGGGGAGGGCCCTCCTACGAGCAGTACTTC.